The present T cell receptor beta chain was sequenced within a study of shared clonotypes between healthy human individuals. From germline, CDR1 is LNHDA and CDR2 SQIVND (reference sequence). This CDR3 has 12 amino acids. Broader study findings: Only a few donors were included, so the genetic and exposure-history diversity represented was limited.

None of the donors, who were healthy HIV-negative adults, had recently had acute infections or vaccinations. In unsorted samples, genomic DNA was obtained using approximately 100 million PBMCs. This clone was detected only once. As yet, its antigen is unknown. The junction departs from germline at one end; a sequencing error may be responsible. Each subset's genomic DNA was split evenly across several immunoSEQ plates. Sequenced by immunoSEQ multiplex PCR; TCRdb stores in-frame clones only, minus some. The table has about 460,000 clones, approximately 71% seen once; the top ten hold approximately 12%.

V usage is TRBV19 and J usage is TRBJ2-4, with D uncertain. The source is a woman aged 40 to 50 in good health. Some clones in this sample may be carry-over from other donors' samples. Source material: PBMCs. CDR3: CASSIGWQGLSF. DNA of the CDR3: TGTGCCAGTAGTATAGGCTGGCAAGGCCTTTCCTTC.